One sample yielded the 26 T cell receptor beta chains listed below, sequenced in a study of persistence of HIV-infected CD4 T cells (dated by TCRdb to the early 2020s). Read against the paper, the sample's treatment or condition label means: suppressive antiretroviral therapy. A pool of overlapping HIV-1 Gag 15-mer peptides was used at roughly 0.95 ug per peptide per mL for cell stimulation. Memory CD4+ T cells that did not respond, being CD40L-negative, CD69-negative and CD45RO-high, were sorted as memory populations depleted of antigen-responding cells. The immunoSEQ hsTCRB assay version 4 in survey mode was used to sequence TCRbeta repertoires from genomic DNA. TCRdb obtained this table from immuneACCESS and retained in-frame rearrangements with V and J assigned. These tables miss some clones; where compared with another copy, unresolved V genes account for less than half of the shortfall, and the remainder is unexplained. The sample table contains around 42,000 clones; only one count was recorded for approximately 80% of them. The ten largest clones capture 13% to 15% of the sample.

Their antigens remain unidentified. The sample in question was CD4+ T cells sorted from PBMCs after roughly 20-hour stimulation, obtained from a patient who received antiretroviral therapy. This specimen's cell subset or site label, interpreted: CD40L-CD69- CD45RO-high memory CD4 T cells not responding to Gag peptides. The receptor source for this set is an adult man with HIV who was CMV-seropositive.

This chain connects TRBV4-3 to TRBJ2-7; D is uncertain. The CDR3 has 15 amino acids. The V end was cut by 0 bases, the J end by 0 bases, with 9 bases between. Germline CDR1 is LGHNA and CDR2 is YSLEER. CDR3 sequence: CASSQDRIPSYEQYF. The DNA of the CDR3 is TGCGCCAGCAGCCAAGACCGGATCCCCTCCTACGAGCAGTACTTC.

The chain couples TRBV5-1 to TRBJ2-7; either TRBD1 or TRBD2 may fit D (5 bases each). There are 15 residues in the CDR3. Germline V gene lookup returns CDR1 SGHRS and CDR2 YFSETQ. Trimming left V 1 base short and J 6 bases short, with 17 bases between. DNA for the CDR3: TGCGCCAGCAGCTTGTCGGCCGTGGGGGTCGGCGAGCAGTACTTC. Protein product: CASSLSAVGVGEQYF. Based on the CDR3 plus reference TRBV5-1 and TRBJ2-7, the full variable domain is KAGVTQTPRYLIKTRGQQVTLSCSPISGHRSVSWYQQTPGQGLQFLFEYFSETQRNKGNFPGRFSGRQFSNSRSEMNVSTLELGDSALYLCASSLSAVGVGEQYFGPGTRLTVT.

The V and J genes are TRBV18 and TRBJ2-2; 7 nucleotides match TRBD1. Germline V CDR1 and CDR2: KGHSH, LQKENI. The CDR3 is 14 residues long. J lost 0 bases, V lost 6 bases, and 1 base had no gene match. CDR3 protein: CASSGTANTGELFF. Written as DNA, the CDR3 is TGTGCCAGCTCCGGGACAGCGAACACCGGGGAGCTGTTTTTT.

The rearrangement links TRBV19 to TRBJ2-3, with D unresolved. The CDR3 runs to 14 residues. V lost 4 bases, J lost 1 base, and 9 bases lay in between. Per germline, CDR1 LNHDA and CDR2 SQIVND (reference sequence). The CDR3 sequence: CASSTLGGTDTQYF. In DNA, the CDR3 is TGTGCCAGTAGTACGCTTGGAGGCACAGATACGCAGTATTTT.

The V call is TRBV10-3, the J call TRBJ1-2; the D gene is possibly TRBD1 (6 bases). Germline V CDR1 and CDR2: ENHRY, SYGVKD. V gave up 5 bases and J gave up 5 bases, with 6 bases separating them. CDR3 length equals 11 residues. The DNA of the CDR3 is TGTGCCATCAGTAGGGGGTATGGCTACACCTTC. It is translated as CAISRGYGYTF.

V usage is TRBV10-3 and J usage is TRBJ2-3; 7 bases line up with TRBD1. This CDR3 has 14 residues. Losses at the gene ends were 9 bases for V and 0 bases for J; bases not matched to a gene: 6. Germline V CDR1 and CDR2: ENHRY, SYGVKD. The CDR3 here is CAMRQGTSTDTQYF. The CDR3 DNA reads as TGTGCCATGCGACAGGGAACAAGCACAGATACGCAGTATTTT.

There are a few counts of this clone. The chain has TRBV19 and TRBJ1-5, with 9 bases matching TRBD1. Per germline, CDR1 LNHDA and CDR2 SQIVND (reference sequence). The CDR3 extends over 13 amino acids. V gave up 6 bases and J gave up 9 bases; unmatched junction bases: 6. Here the CDR3 reads CASRPDRGRPQHF. Written as DNA, the CDR3 is TGTGCCAGTAGACCGGACAGGGGACGGCCCCAGCATTTT.

The chain employs TRBV27 and TRBJ1-6; D unclear. The germline CDR1 and CDR2 sequences are MNHEY and SMNVEV (reference sequence). Trimming cost V 9 bases and J 9 bases, with 12 bases left between them. The CDR3 totals 12 residues. The CDR3 here is CASKLVSSPLHF. In nucleotides, the CDR3 is TGTGCCAGTAAATTGGTTAGTTCACCCCTCCACTTT.

The V and J genes are TRBV19 and TRBJ2-7, with 9 nucleotides matching TRBD2. Trimming took 6 bases from V and 1 from J; bases not matched to a gene: 4. The CDR3 covers 14 residues. Looked up from germline, CDR1 is LNHDA and CDR2 is SQIVND (reference sequence). CDR3 amino acids: CASRDSGRSYEQYF. DNA of the CDR3: TGTGCCAGTAGGGATAGCGGGAGATCCTACGAGCAGTACTTC.

The chain has TRBV27 and TRBJ1-4; 7 nucleotides line up with TRBD1. The V and J ends lost 5 bases and 0 bases, in that order; junction bases with no gene match: 6. There are 16 residues in the CDR3. CDR1 and CDR2 from the germline V gene are MNHEY and SMNVEV (reference sequence). The DNA of the CDR3 is TGTGCCAGCAGTGCCTACAGGGGCTCAACTAATGAAAAACTGTTTTTT. Its translation is CASSAYRGSTNEKLFF.

V is TRBV7-2 and J is TRBJ1-1; D is undetermined. CDR1 is SGHTA, CDR2 FQGNSA, per germline. This CDR3 has 15 residues. With 1 base removed from V and 1 base from J, the gap between germline ends came to 10 bases. The CDR3 loop is CASSLVGTANTEAFF. The CDR3, as DNA: TGTGCCAGCAGCTTAGTTGGCACGGCGAACACTGAAGCTTTCTTT.

The V call is TRBV7-9, the J call TRBJ1-5, with D perhaps matching TRBD1 (5 bases). Per the germline V gene, CDR1 is SEHNR and CDR2 is FQNEAQ (reference sequence). The CDR3 loop spans 14 amino acids. The V and J ends lost 1 base and 9 bases respectively, with 13 bases between them. This chain's CDR3 is CASSLDQGVGPQHF. The CDR3 nucleotides read TGTGCCAGCAGCTTAGACCAGGGAGTCGGGCCCCAGCATTTT.

This clone was observed a single time. This chain uses TRBV30 with TRBJ2-1; TRBD1 agrees at 7 bases. Germline trimming cut 3 bases from V and 7 bases from J; bases unmatched to any gene: 6. This CDR3 spans 13 amino acids. Germline V gene sequence: CDR1 GTSNPN, CDR2 SVGIG (reference sequence). CDR3 nucleotides: TGTGCCTGGAGCGTAAGACAGGGTAATGAGCAGTTCTTC. Protein sequence: CAWSVRQGNEQFF.

V and J are TRBV6-1 and TRBJ1-5; D ambiguous. V was clipped by 1 base and J by 7 bases, with 8 bases between them. CDR3 size: 13 residues. Looked up from germline, CDR1 is MNHNS and CDR2 is SASEGT. The CDR3 nucleotides read TGTGCCAGCAGTGAAGGAAGGGCCCAGCCCCAGCATTTT. Its translation: CASSEGRAQPQHF.

This clone was observed a single time. The gene calls are TRBV6-1 and TRBJ1-3; 9 bases fit TRBD1. The V and J ends lost 4 bases and 0 bases, in that order; junction bases with no gene match: 4. Germline-derived CDR1 and CDR2 are MNHNS and SASEGT. The CDR3 is 16 amino acids. The CDR3 loop reads CASSVLTGGSGNTIYF. As DNA, the CDR3 is TGTGCCAGCAGTGTGCTGACAGGGGGCTCTGGAAACACCATATATTTT.

This clone turned up a few times. The chain links TRBV11-1 to TRBJ2-5; 7 bases agree with TRBD1. Per germline, CDR1 SGHAT and CDR2 FQDESV (reference sequence). The trim removed 2 bases at V and 6 bases at J, leaving 12 bases unmatched. The CDR3 sequence is 16 residues long. The CDR3 is CASSLQTGKRSQTQYF. The DNA of the CDR3 is TGTGCCAGCAGCTTACAGACAGGGAAAAGGAGTCAGACCCAGTACTTC.

This clone came up once. In DNA, the CDR3 is TGTGCCAGCAGCTTAGGACAGGGAACTTCACCCCTCCACTTT. Its translation: CASSLGQGTSPLHF. The chain carries TRBV7-6 and TRBJ1-6; 7 positions match TRBD1. CDR3 length equals 14 residues. Germline CDR1 reads SGHVS; CDR2 reads FNYEAQ. The trim removed 1 base at V and 9 bases at J, leaving 3 bases unmatched.

This clone occurred a few times. The V gene is TRBV7-9, the J gene TRBJ2-5, with TRBD2 identical over 9 bases. The CDR3 has 15 amino acids. The V segment lost 5 bases and the J segment 1 base; nucleotides outside the gene matches: 5. Per the germline V gene, CDR1 is SEHNR and CDR2 is FQNEAQ (reference sequence). The CDR3 loop is CASSLRAGGQETQYF. The DNA for the CDR3 is TGTGCCAGCAGCCTGCGAGCGGGGGGCCAAGAGACCCAGTACTTC.

The chain employs TRBV5-1 and TRBJ2-1; D is tentatively TRBD1 or TRBD2 (6 bases each). With 5 bases removed from V and 9 bases from J, the gap between germline ends came to 15 bases. The CDR3 runs to 13 residues. Germline V gives CDR1 SGHRS, CDR2 YFSETQ. The CDR3 protein is CASRQQGGTEQFF. The CDR3 DNA sequence: TGCGCCAGCAGACAACAGGGCGGGACTGAGCAGTTCTTC.

The chain combines TRBV10-3 with TRBJ1-4; TRBD1 is a possible D gene (5 bases). This CDR3 comprises 15 residues. Per the germline V gene, CDR1 is ENHRY and CDR2 is SYGVKD. V was trimmed by 10 bases and J by 0 bases, leaving 15 bases between them. The CDR3 region is CATSRELATNEKLFF. CDR3 DNA sequence: TGTGCCACCTCCAGGGAGCTAGCAACTAATGAAAAACTGTTTTTT.

The table lists this clone with a count of one. V and J are TRBV7-6 and TRBJ1-1; D ambiguous. Germline values: CDR1 SGHVS, CDR2 FNYEAQ. The CDR3 extends over 14 amino acids. Trimming pared 1 base from V and 0 bases from J, leaving 6 bases between. The DNA for the CDR3 is TGTGCCAGCAGCTTAGTCAGCCTGAACACTGAAGCTTTCTTT. Amino acids: CASSLVSLNTEAFF. Full variable domain (outside the CDR3, taken from reference TRBV7-6 and TRBJ1-1): GAGVSQSPRYKVTKRGQDVALRCDPISGHVSLYWYRQALGQGPEFLTYFNYEAQQDKSGLPNDRFSAERPEGSISTLTIQRTEQRDSAMYRCASSLVSLNTEAFFGQGTRLTVV.

The chain links TRBV5-1 to TRBJ2-7, with no clear D. Germline CDR1 is SGHRS and CDR2 is YFSETQ. The CDR3 covers 14 residues. V was cut by 2 bases and J by 0 bases, with 9 bases left in between. Here the CDR3 reads CASSFGGSSYEQYF. CDR3 DNA: TGCGCCAGCAGCTTCGGCGGTAGCTCCTACGAGCAGTACTTC.

A single count supports this clone. V is TRBV19 and J is TRBJ1-5; D unclear. V gave up 5 bases and J gave up 7 bases, with 18 bases separating them. CDR3 length equals 15 residues. Per the germline V gene, CDR1 is LNHDA and CDR2 is SQIVND (reference sequence). Here the CDR3 DNA reads TGTGCCAGTAGTGCCAGGACCATCCCTGGCCAGCCCCAGCATTTT. Its protein product is CASSARTIPGQPQHF.

The rearrangement uses TRBV7-9 and TRBJ1-6, with D maybe TRBD1 (5 bases). The germline V and J ends were trimmed by 4 bases and 17 bases, with 18 bases remaining between them. In germline, CDR1 is SEHNR, CDR2 FQNEAQ (reference sequence). The CDR3 covers 13 residues. The CDR3 DNA follows: TGTGCCAGCAGCTCTCAAGCCGGGACGCCTTTCCACTTT. Protein: CASSSQAGTPFHF. Full variable domain (missing parts from reference TRBV7-9 and TRBJ1-6): DTGVSQNPRHKITKRGQNVTFRCDPISEHNRLYWYRQTLGQGPEFLTYFQNEAQLEKSRLLSDRFSAERPKGSFSTLEIQRTEQGDSAMYLCASSSQAGTPFHFGNGTRLTVT.

V is TRBV14 and J is TRBJ2-7; 7 bases align to TRBD2. Germline V gives CDR1 SGHDN, CDR2 FVKESK. The CDR3 is 17 residues long. The junction had 12 bases not matched to a gene; V was cut back by 1 base and J by 3 bases. CDR3 region: CASSQGLLGLKGYEQYF. The CDR3 coding sequence is TGTGCCAGCAGCCAAGGCCTCTTGGGACTAAAGGGCTACGAGCAGTACTTC. The full variable domain, its missing parts supplied by reference TRBV14 and TRBJ2-7, is EAGVTQFPSHSVIEKGQTVTLRCDPISGHDNLYWYRRVMGKEIKFLLHFVKESKQDESGMPNNRFLAERTGGTYSTLKVQPAELEDSGVYFCASSQGLLGLKGYEQYFGPGTRLTVT.

CDR3 coding DNA: TGCAGCGTTGGGAACAGGGGGACCGGGGAGCTGTTTTTT. This translates into CSVGNRGTGELFF. V gene TRBV29-1 combines with J gene TRBJ2-2, with TRBD1 matching 8 bases. The CDR3 extends over 13 amino acids. Germline values: CDR1 SQVTM, CDR2 ANQGSEA. Unmatched junction bases numbered 3, after V lost 4 bases and J lost 5 bases.